This T cell receptor beta chain came from a study of regulatory T cells in long-lasting Graves disease. Study-wide results and caveats: There were preferences for TRBV28, TRBJ1-2 and TRBJ2-5 in persistent disease. Persistent cases of Graves' showed reduced TCR diversity relative to newly diagnosed patients. Researchers reported studying only peripheral blood, not thyroid tissue.

V was shortened by 3 bases and J by 5 bases, with 17 bases between the two germline ends. Looked up from germline, CDR1 is MNHNS and CDR2 is SASEGT. The CDR3 length is 15 residues. Arm-PCR with iRepertoire HTBI primers amplified the CDR3 regions for these TCR beta libraries. As handled by the study authors: Sequenced samples collectively carried 62 TRBV and approximately 15 TRBJ segments. TCRdb ran MiXCR on the multiplex PCR reads and lists one entry per CDR3 protein. TCRdb, rather than the study authors, made the V and J calls. In the table there are 350,000 to 450,000 distinct CDR3 sequences, 20% to 25% of which are singletons. Time point: persistent/refractory GD, antithyroid drugs over 5 years with positive TRAb. The TCR library used RNA extracted from PBMCs. Note on this clonotype: What it binds is unknown.

The starting material was peripheral blood mononuclear cells (PBMCs), obtained when the disease was refractory, from a patient treated with antithyroid drugs. The receptor comes from a middle-aged woman with Graves disease. The chain couples TRBV6-1 to TRBJ2-7; a weak D match, TRBD2 (5 bases). The CDR3 loop is CASSEIGKAPNEQYF. CDR3 nucleotide sequence: TGTGCCAGCAGTGAGATCGGGAAGGCGCCAAACGAGCAGTACTTC.